One and the same sample provided the 19 T cell receptor beta chains below, sequenced in a study of lymphopenia after photon versus proton radiotherapy. The assay was immunoSEQ multiplex PCR, and TCRdb's table has in-frame clones only and misses some. The sample contains 70,000 to 95,000 clones, around 82% of which appear only once. Sequences were derived from peripheral blood, sampled from a patient treated with proton-based radiotherapy. The receptor set was obtained from a man aged 55 to 70 with pancreatic cancer.

CDR3 amino acids: CASSLSRNNQPQHF. DNA for the CDR3: TGTGCCAGCTCACTATCGAGAAACAATCAGCCCCAGCATTTT. This rearrangement joins TRBV18 to TRBJ1-5; no clear D. V shed 4 bases and J shed 3 bases, with 10 bases lying between them. The CDR3 loop spans 14 amino acids. The germline CDR1 and CDR2 sequences are KGHSH and LQKENI.

The chain employs TRBV5-1 and TRBJ2-7; 7 bases are a match to TRBD2. CDR1 is SGHRS and CDR2 is YFSETQ in the germline V gene. The CDR3 runs 15 residues. V dropped 1 base and J dropped 2; count of bases not matched to a gene: 6. The CDR3 reads CASSLSTGGPYEQYF. The CDR3 nucleotides read TGCGCCAGCAGCTTGTCTACGGGAGGCCCCTACGAGCAGTACTTC.

The chain carries TRBV5-4 and TRBJ2-7, with D perhaps matching TRBD1 or TRBD2 (5 bases each). V was cut by 4 bases and J by 1 base, with 21 bases left in between. Germline CDR1 SGHNT, CDR2 YYREEE (reference sequence). The CDR3 is 17 residues long. The CDR3: CASSPEGIGPNSYEQYF. DNA of the CDR3: TGTGCCAGCAGCCCCGAGGGGATAGGGCCAAATTCCTACGAGCAGTACTTC.

This clone occurred once. V and J are TRBV18 and TRBJ1-5; D remains unclear. Per the germline V gene, CDR1 is KGHSH and CDR2 is LQKENI. The length of the CDR3 is 15 residues. The V and J ends lost 2 bases and 4 bases respectively, with 12 bases between them. Here the CDR3 DNA reads TGTGCCAGCTCACCAAATCGCACGGGAAATCAGCCCCAGCATTTT. Protein product: CASSPNRTGNQPQHF. The full variable domain, completed using reference TRBV18 and TRBJ1-5, is NAGVMQNPRHLVRRRGQEARLRCSPMKGHSHVYWYRQLPEEGLKFMVYLQKENIIDESGMPKERFSAEFPKEGPSILRIQQVVRGDSAAYFCASSPNRTGNQPQHFGDGTRLSIL.

The chain is built from TRBV4-3 and TRBJ2-5; 11 bases are a match to TRBD2. The length of the CDR3 is 15 residues. After removal of 4 bases from V and 3 bases from J, the junction contained 4 bases not matched to a gene. Germline V gives CDR1 LGHNA, CDR2 YSLEER. The CDR3 nucleotides read TGCGCCAGCAGCCCAACGGGACTAGCGGAAGAGACCCAGTACTTC. It yields the protein CASSPTGLAEETQYF.

This clone came up once. J is TRBJ2-1 and V is TRBV7-8; D unclear. This CDR3 is built from 14 residues. Germline V gene lookup returns CDR1 SGHVS and CDR2 FQNEAQ. The V end lost 1 base, the J end lost 6 bases, and 10 bases lay between the germline ends. CDR3 sequence reads: CASSLDETRNEQFF. The CDR3 bases are TGTGCCAGCAGCTTAGATGAGACCCGCAATGAGCAGTTCTTC.

This sequence joins TRBV7-8 and TRBJ2-3, with D tentatively TRBD1 or TRBD2 (6 bases each). The CDR3 totals 14 residues. Germline V gives CDR1 SGHVS, CDR2 FQNEAQ. Trimming pared 3 bases from V and 5 bases from J, leaving 12 bases between. Here the CDR3 reads CASSFGGLRDTQYF. The CDR3 bases are TGTGCCAGCAGCTTTGGGGGGCTTAGAGATACGCAGTATTTT. Looking up the rest from reference TRBV7-8 and TRBJ2-3 gives the full variable domain: GAGVSQSPRYKVAKRGQDVALRCDPISGHVSLFWYQQALGQGPEFLTYFQNEAQLDKSGLPSDRFFAERPEGSVSTLKIQRTQQEDSAVYLCASSFGGLRDTQYFGPGTRLTVL.

CDR3 protein: CASHFSNTEAFF. DNA for the CDR3: TGTGCCAGTCACTTCAGCAACACTGAAGCTTTCTTT. The V and J genes are TRBV28 and TRBJ1-1; D gene uncertain. Germline V gene data show CDR1 as MDHEN and CDR2 as SYDVKM. The CDR3 totals 12 residues. V lost 9 bases and J lost 2, with 10 bases in between.

J is TRBJ2-2 and V is TRBV7-9; D not resolved. The CDR3 length is 15 residues. CDR1 SEHNR and CDR2 FQNEAQ come from the germline V gene (reference sequence). Trimming removed 5 bases at V and 1 base at J, with 11 bases between. CDR3 nucleotides: TGTGCCAGCAGCCTAGACGGCCGGAACACCGGGGAGCTGTTTTTT. Translation gives CASSLDGRNTGELFF.

The chain links TRBV5-1 to TRBJ2-2; the D gene is possibly TRBD2 (6 bases). The V gene's germline CDR1 is SGHRS and CDR2 YFSETQ. The CDR3 runs to 16 residues. Trimming shortened V by 0 bases and J by 3 bases, and 12 bases separated the two germline ends. CDR3 in amino acids: CASSLDPGVHTGELFF. CDR3 in DNA: TGCGCCAGCAGCTTGGATCCGGGAGTACACACCGGGGAGCTGTTTTTT. Drawing the rest from reference TRBV5-1 and TRBJ2-2, the complete variable domain is KAGVTQTPRYLIKTRGQQVTLSCSPISGHRSVSWYQQTPGQGLQFLFEYFSETQRNKGNFPGRFSGRQFSNSRSEMNVSTLELGDSALYLCASSLDPGVHTGELFFGEGSRLTVL.

The chain carries TRBV5-6 and TRBJ1-5, with D possibly TRBD1 on 5 matching bases. CDR1 and CDR2 (germline): SGHDT, YYEEEE. Between the trimmed V and J ends, which lost 4 bases and 2 bases, there was a span of 13 bases. CDR3 size: 15 residues. DNA of the CDR3: TGTGCCAGCAGCGGGCAAGGGGCACGCAATCAGCCCCAGCATTTT. Translation: CASSGQGARNQPQHF.

In its sample, this clone was seen a few times. This chain joins TRBV28 and TRBJ2-1; D not resolved. V lost 6 bases and J 9 bases, leaving 9 bases between the germline ends. This CDR3 contains 11 residues. Germline CDR1 and CDR2: MDHEN and SYDVKM. Written as DNA, the CDR3 is TGTGCCAGCAGCCTTTACGGTGAGCAGTTCTTC. Translation gives CASSLYGEQFF.

V and J are TRBV5-1 and TRBJ2-3; 7 bases match TRBD1. V shed 4 bases and J 0 bases; nucleotides not matched to a gene: 5. Germline V gives CDR1 SGHRS, CDR2 YFSETQ. This CDR3 contains 15 residues. The CDR3 region has the DNA TGCGCCAGCAGCCCCCTAGGGGGCAGCACAGATACGCAGTATTTT. Protein sequence: CASSPLGGSTDTQYF.

The chain links TRBV9 to TRBJ2-7; no clear D gene. The germline V gene encodes CDR1 SGDLS and CDR2 YYNGEE. V was trimmed by 0 bases and J by 6 bases, leaving 19 bases between them. This CDR3 contains 16 residues. The CDR3 loop is CASSVGPRTAASEQYF. The CDR3 DNA sequence: TGTGCCAGCAGCGTAGGCCCCCGGACGGCCGCCTCCGAGCAGTACTTC.

The V call is TRBV7-9, the J call TRBJ2-1; D remains ambiguous. CDR1 and CDR2 (germline): SEHNR, FQNEAQ (reference sequence). The germline V and J ends were trimmed by 0 bases and 9 bases, with 15 bases remaining between them. CDR3 length: 15 residues. CDR3 sequence reads: CASSLAARPDGEQFF. CDR3 bases: TGTGCCAGCAGCTTAGCAGCGCGTCCCGACGGTGAGCAGTTCTTC.

This sequence joins TRBV13 and TRBJ2-7, with D possibly being TRBD1 or TRBD2 (5 bases each). V shed 5 bases and J shed 2 bases, with 13 bases lying between them. This CDR3 has 14 amino acids. Germline CDR1 PRHDT, CDR2 FYEKMQ (reference sequence). CDR3 in DNA: TGTGCCAGCAGCCTAACCGGGACCCCCTACGAGCAGTACTTC. This translates into CASSLTGTPYEQYF.

This sequence joins TRBV10-3 and TRBJ2-3; no clear D gene. The CDR3 has 16 residues. Germline values: CDR1 ENHRY, CDR2 SYGVKD. V was shortened by 7 bases and J by 2 bases, with 19 bases between the two germline ends. The CDR3 coding sequence is TGTGCCATCAAAGGGTCGTCGTCTAGGCTCACAGATACGCAGTATTTT. Translation gives CAIKGSSSRLTDTQYF.

This clone was picked up a small number of times. The chain joins TRBV15 to TRBJ2-1, with D perhaps TRBD2 (5 bases). Germline values: CDR1 LNHNV, CDR2 YYDKDF (reference sequence). The CDR3 runs 17 residues. V was trimmed by 4 bases and J by 0 bases, leaving 16 bases between them. The CDR3 protein is CATSNLKGVNSYNEQFF. CDR3 nucleotides: TGTGCCACCAGCAACTTAAAGGGAGTAAACTCCTACAATGAGCAGTTCTTC.

The chain is built from TRBV14 and TRBJ1-2, with D possibly matching TRBD1 (6 bases). V shed 0 bases and J shed 4 bases, with 15 bases lying between them. Germline CDR1 and CDR2: SGHDN and FVKESK. This CDR3 contains 16 residues. This chain's CDR3 is CASSQEYGGGGYGYTF. The CDR3 DNA sequence: TGTGCCAGCAGCCAAGAGTACGGGGGCGGTGGCTATGGCTACACCTTC.